This TCR beta chain originates from a study of OX40 agonist ivuxolimab in advanced cancers. Study as a whole: In this cohort, patients received ivuxolimab, an agonistic anti-OX40 (CD134) antibody.

TCRdb's table, derived via immunoSEQ multiplex PCR, lists solely in-frame clones and lacks some. Seen here are fewer than 50,000 clones, less than 90% observed once, and the top ten hold about 48%. Findings and caveats of the study: Certain nonresponders additionally had low normalized T-cell clonal expansion. Expanded clones were, on average, more numerous in CD8+ T cells than in CD4+.

The CDR3 runs to 16 residues. Germline V gives CDR1 SGHAT, CDR2 FQNNGV. Trimming stripped 2 bases from V and 4 bases from J, with 17 bases between. A note on this clone: Its antigen remains unknown.

The chain employs TRBV11-2 and TRBJ1-2; D perhaps matches TRBD1 (6 bases). This TCR was recovered from an adult with an advanced solid tumor such as melanoma, head and neck, liver or kidney cancer. Specimen: CD4+ or CD8+ T cells sorted from blood, collected in a trial of the OX40 agonist ivuxolimab. The CDR3 region has the DNA TGTGCCAGCAGCTTACTCGCGCCGGGGGCGGGCTATGGCTACACCTTC. Protein product: CASSLLAPGAGYGYTF.